The 10 T cell receptor beta chains in this list originate from one sample, sequenced in a study of blood T cell repertoires in COVID-19. Method: immunoSEQ multiplex PCR; TCRdb's copy keeps in-frame clones and lacks some. The sample has roughly 220,000 clones, 85% seen once; the top ten hold around 3%. Sequences were obtained from peripheral blood. The source of these receptors is a man aged 45-65 years who had recovered from COVID-19.

The chain joins TRBV2 to TRBJ1-5, with TRBD1 as a possible D gene (6 bases). Trimming shortened V by 5 bases and J by 2 bases, and 10 bases separated the two germline ends. The CDR3 extends over 14 amino acids. CDR1 SNHLY and CDR2 FYNNEI come from the germline V gene. CDR3 loop: CASSYRQGNQPQHF. CDR3 bases: TGTGCCAGCAGTTACAGACAGGGCAATCAGCCCCAGCATTTT.

The chain combines TRBV6-5 with TRBJ1-2; 8 nucleotides match TRBD1. Germline V gene data show CDR1 as MNHEY and CDR2 as SVGAGI. Trimming removed 2 bases from V and 6 bases from J; junction bases left unmatched: 2. The CDR3 runs to 13 residues. CDR3 loop: CASSYDRGDGYTF. DNA for the CDR3: TGTGCCAGCAGTTACGACAGGGGCGATGGCTACACCTTC.

This chain connects TRBV27 to TRBJ2-1, with TRBD2 matching over 9 bases. From germline, CDR1 is MNHEY and CDR2 SMNVEV (reference sequence). Losses at the gene ends were 4 bases for V and 5 bases for J; bases not matched to a gene: 9. This CDR3 is built from 16 residues. The CDR3 DNA reads TGTGCCAGCAGTTCGGCTGTAGCGGGAGAGGACAATGAGCAGTTCTTC. Protein: CASSSAVAGEDNEQFF.

This clone was observed once. This chain connects TRBV5-1 to TRBJ2-7, with D possibly being TRBD2 (5 bases). Germline values: CDR1 SGHRS, CDR2 YFSETQ. The germline V and J ends were trimmed by 0 bases and 3 bases, with 10 bases remaining between them. This CDR3 spans 14 amino acids. This CDR3 is CASSLGPGNYEQYF. CDR3 bases: TGCGCCAGCAGCTTGGGTCCGGGAAACTACGAGCAGTACTTC.

The rearrangement links TRBV30 to TRBJ1-2; the D is unclear. CDR1 is GTSNPN and CDR2 is SVGIG in the germline V gene (reference sequence). Between the trimmed V and J ends, which lost 0 bases and 8 bases, there was a span of 13 bases. The CDR3 covers 13 residues. The CDR3 sequence: CAWSVMSPGGYTF. Here the CDR3 DNA reads TGTGCCTGGAGTGTGATGTCTCCGGGAGGCTACACCTTC.

This chain links TRBV11-2 with TRBJ2-2; TRBD1 matches at 7 bases. Germline V gene data show CDR1 as SGHAT and CDR2 as FQNNGV. After removal of 5 bases from V and 6 bases from J, the junction contained 9 bases not matched to a gene. This CDR3 comprises 15 residues. The CDR3 here is CASSVNRGSAGELFF. The CDR3 region has the DNA TGTGCCAGCAGCGTAAACAGGGGTTCGGCCGGGGAGCTGTTTTTT.

V usage is TRBV7-8 and J usage is TRBJ1-1; D unresolved. This CDR3 is built from 13 residues. V was trimmed by 1 base and J by 11 bases, leaving 14 bases between them. Germline assignment: CDR1 SGHVS and CDR2 FQNEAQ. The chain's CDR3 is CASSLGYSLGAFF. As DNA, the CDR3 is TGTGCCAGCAGCTTAGGGTACAGCCTGGGCGCTTTCTTT.

The V call is TRBV30, the J call TRBJ2-5; D ambiguous. The CDR3 loop spans 14 amino acids. Germline lookup yields CDR1 GTSNPN and CDR2 SVGIG (reference sequence). V shed 1 base and J shed 4 bases, with 13 bases lying between them. The CDR3 region is CAWSATIVVETQYF. CDR3 DNA sequence: TGTGCCTGGAGTGCCACGATCGTAGTAGAGACCCAGTACTTC.

About this clone: At one end, the junction sequence differs from germline, possibly due to a read error. The genes are TRBV2 and TRBJ2-7, with 7 bases that match TRBD2. The germline gives CDR1 SNHLY, CDR2 FYNNEI. The CDR3 spans 14 residues. The CDR3: CASSFRSGSGQRDF. CDR3 DNA sequence: TGTGCCAGCAGTTTTAGGAGCGGTAGCGGGCAGAGGGACTTC.

This chain uses TRBV15 with TRBJ2-1; tentative D call: TRBD1 (6 bases). Germline V gene data show CDR1 as LNHNV and CDR2 as YYDKDF (reference sequence). The CDR3 spans 15 residues. Trimming removed 3 bases from V and 9 bases from J, with 18 bases in between. The CDR3 region is CATSSRKQGEAEQFF. CDR3 bases: TGTGCCACCAGCAGTCGCAAACAGGGCGAGGCTGAGCAGTTCTTC.